The source of this T cell receptor (beta chain) is a study of CD8+ T cells in alopecia areata. Findings and caveats of the study: Tofacitinib delivered significant drops in scalp clonality and in expanded CD8+ clones among the top 100. Whereas mice showed it more clearly, TCR sharing across patients was murkier, possibly because of HLA. With tofacitinib ongoing, many expanded lesional clones persisted in both scalp and blood.

The CDR3 is made up of 16 amino acids. Germline CDR1 is SGHDN and CDR2 is FVKESK. Trimming shortened V by 4 bases and J by 4 bases, and 19 bases separated the two germline ends. As to this clone: Antigen specificity is unknown.

As for treatment: oral pan-JAK inhibitor, 5-10 mg twice daily. Lesional scalp punch biopsies and peripheral blood came from alopecia areata patients. Extraction and reverse transcription of RNA yielded cDNA as the sequencing template. Profiling relied on immunoSEQ multiplex PCR, and the TCRdb table lists in-frame clones only, not all of them. The repertoire has approximately 210,000 clones, approximately 72% of them found once; the top ten carry more than 1%. Sequenced here: CD4+ T cells sorted from blood, sampled around week 46, from a patient treated with tofacitinib. This chain links TRBV14 with TRBJ1-2; D remains unclear. The receptor was derived from a human donor with alopecia areata. In DNA form, the CDR3 reads TGTGCCAGCAGCCTTCTCGGCGTCGGACGGACCTATGGCTACACCTTC. It encodes CASSLLGVGRTYGYTF.